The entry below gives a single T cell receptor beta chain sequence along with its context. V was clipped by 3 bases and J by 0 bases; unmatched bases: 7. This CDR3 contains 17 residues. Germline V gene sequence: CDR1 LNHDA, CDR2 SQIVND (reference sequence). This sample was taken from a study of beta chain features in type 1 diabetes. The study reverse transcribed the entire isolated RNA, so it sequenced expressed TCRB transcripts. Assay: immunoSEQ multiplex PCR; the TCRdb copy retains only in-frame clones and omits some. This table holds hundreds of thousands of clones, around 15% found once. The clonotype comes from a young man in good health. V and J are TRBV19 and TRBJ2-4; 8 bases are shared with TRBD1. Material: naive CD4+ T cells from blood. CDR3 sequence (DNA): TGTGCCAGTAGTATGACAGGGGTAGGACGAGCCAAAAACATTCAGTACTTC. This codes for CASSMTGVGRAKNIQYF. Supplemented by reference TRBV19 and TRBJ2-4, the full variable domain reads DGGITQSPKYLFRKEGQNVTLSCEQNLNHDAMYWYRQDPGQGLRLIYYSQIVNDFQKGDIAEGYSVSREKKESFPLTVTSAQKNPTAFYLCASSMTGVGRAKNIQYFGAGTRLSVL.